These 32 T cell receptor beta chains came from one sample sequenced in a study of technical replicates of blood from a few donors. Sequencing was performed with immunoSEQ multiplex PCR; in TCRdb, only in-frame clones are kept and a portion is missing. The data contain 60,000 to 90,000 clones, about 97% of them singletons. The specimen was T cells isolated from PBMCs. These receptors all come from a human donor in good health.

The rearrangement joins TRBV5-4 to TRBJ2-1, with 9 bases lining up with TRBD2. The J segment lost 4 bases and the V segment lost 0 bases, leaving 5 bases of the junction unmatched. The CDR3 has 16 amino acids. Per the germline V gene, CDR1 is SGHNT and CDR2 is YYREEE (reference sequence). CDR3 sequence: CASSLGAGGLYNEQFF. CDR3 sequence (DNA): TGTGCCAGCAGCTTGGGCGCGGGAGGGCTATACAATGAGCAGTTCTTC.

The chain links TRBV7-3 to TRBJ1-2, with TRBD1 identical over 9 bases. The V gene end was trimmed by 3 bases and the J gene end by 6 bases; junction bases not matched to a gene: 5. CDR3 length: 14 amino acids. Germline CDR1 reads SGHTA; CDR2 reads FQGTGA. CDR3 amino acids: CASSFHGQGNGYTF. The DNA of the CDR3 is TGTGCCAGCAGCTTCCACGGACAGGGGAATGGCTACACCTTC.

The chain is built from TRBV6-5 and TRBJ2-7, with 8 bases lining up with TRBD2. Unmatched junction bases numbered 6, after V lost 2 bases and J lost 3 bases. The CDR3 has 15 residues. Germline V CDR1 and CDR2: MNHEY, SVGAGI. In DNA, the CDR3 is TGTGCCAGCAGTTACGGAGTAGCGGGACTCTACGAGCAGTACTTC. Translated: CASSYGVAGLYEQYF.

The chain joins TRBV30 to TRBJ2-7; 8 positions match TRBD1. This CDR3 contains 12 residues. CDR1 GTSNPN and CDR2 SVGIG come from the germline V gene (reference sequence). CDR3 protein: CAFGQGMGEQYF. Written as DNA, the CDR3 is TGTGCTTTCGGACAGGGAATGGGCGAGCAGTACTTC.

The gene calls are TRBV6-1 and TRBJ1-2; weak D call: TRBD1 (6 bases). V shed 5 bases and J shed 4 bases, with 17 bases lying between them. This CDR3 contains 15 residues. Germline V gene lookup returns CDR1 MNHNS and CDR2 SASEGT. CDR3 region: CASSPGTFIFYGYTF. CDR3 coding DNA: TGTGCCAGCAGTCCCGGGACATTTATTTTCTATGGCTACACCTTC.

This chain connects TRBV9 to TRBJ2-1; D is uncertain. Germline loops: CDR1 SGDLS, CDR2 YYNGEE. CDR3 size: 15 residues. The V gene lost 4 bases and the J gene lost 4 bases, with 15 bases spanning the gap. The CDR3 is CASSPNLGPYNEQFF. CDR3 coding DNA: TGTGCCAGCAGCCCAAATCTTGGGCCTTACAATGAGCAGTTCTTC.

The V and J genes are TRBV28 and TRBJ1-4; 7 positions match TRBD1. Germline trimming cut 4 bases from V and 4 bases from J; bases unmatched to any gene: 9. CDR1 MDHEN and CDR2 SYDVKM come from the germline V gene. This CDR3 region has 16 residues. The CDR3 nucleotides read TGTGCCAGCAGTTCCTGGACAGGCCGTATTAATGAAAAACTGTTTTTT. Translated: CASSSWTGRINEKLFF.

V usage is TRBV27 and J usage is TRBJ2-3; 10 bases line up with TRBD2. With 6 bases clipped from V and 6 bases from J, the junction kept 12 bases outside the gene matches. The CDR3 has 16 amino acids. Germline V gene lookup returns CDR1 MNHEY and CDR2 SMNVEV (reference sequence). The CDR3 sequence: CASSPNSGRAVDTQYF. In DNA form, the CDR3 reads TGTGCCAGCAGCCCAAACAGCGGGAGGGCCGTCGATACGCAGTATTTT.

The chain employs TRBV29-1 and TRBJ2-7, with 11 bases matching TRBD2. Germline V CDR1 and CDR2: SQVTM, ANQGSEA. There are 13 residues in the CDR3. Germline trimming cut 7 bases from V and 0 bases from J; bases unmatched to any gene: 2. CDR3 nucleotide sequence: TGCAGCGCTCTAGCGGGAGGCTCCTACGAGCAGTACTTC. Amino acids: CSALAGGSYEQYF.

The chain has TRBV28 and TRBJ2-3, with 10 bases matching TRBD2. The CDR3 runs to 17 residues. The germline CDR1 and CDR2 sequences are MDHEN and SYDVKM. V was pared by 3 bases and J by 0 bases, with 6 bases of the junction left unmatched. CDR3 in amino acids: CASSLFLAGESTDTQYF. In nucleotides, the CDR3 is TGTGCCAGCAGTTTGTTCCTAGCGGGAGAAAGCACAGATACGCAGTATTTT. Drawing the rest from reference TRBV28 and TRBJ2-3, the complete variable domain is DVKVTQSSRYLVKRTGEKVFLECVQDMDHENMFWYRQDPGLGLRLIYFSYDVKMKEKGDIPEGYSVSREKKERFSLILESASTNQTSMYLCASSLFLAGESTDTQYFGPGTRLTVL.

The genes are TRBV2 and TRBJ2-5; TRBD2 agrees at 8 bases. Germline trimming cut 3 bases from V and 5 bases from J; bases unmatched to any gene: 5. The germline gives CDR1 SNHLY, CDR2 FYNNEI. The CDR3 contains 14 residues. This chain's CDR3 is CASSEERETETQYF. The CDR3 DNA reads as TGTGCCAGCAGTGAGGAGCGGGAGACGGAGACCCAGTACTTC.

A few counts support this clone. The J gene is TRBJ1-5, the V gene TRBV4-2, with D perhaps matching TRBD1 (6 bases). Germline V CDR1 and CDR2: LGHNA, YNFKEQ. CDR3 length equals 15 residues. Trimming cost V 1 base and J 3 bases, with 10 bases left between them. The CDR3 spells CASSQAGHFNQPQHF. In DNA, the CDR3 is TGTGCCAGCAGCCAAGCGGGACACTTCAATCAGCCCCAGCATTTT.

CDR3 coding DNA: TGTGCCAGCATGACGGGGGAAAACTATGGCTACACCTTC. It specifies CASMTGENYGYTF. The chain couples TRBV6-5 to TRBJ1-2; tentative D call: TRBD1 (5 bases). The germline V and J ends were trimmed by 7 bases and 2 bases, with 11 bases remaining between them. Germline CDR1 MNHEY, CDR2 SVGAGI. This CDR3 has 13 amino acids.

The chain links TRBV10-3 to TRBJ1-2; perhaps TRBD1 as D (6 bases). CDR3 length: 16 amino acids. Germline assignment: CDR1 ENHRY and CDR2 SYGVKD. V was trimmed by 4 bases and J by 2 bases, leaving 17 bases between them. CDR3 residues: CAISGPPQGRNYGYTF. DNA of the CDR3: TGTGCCATCAGTGGCCCCCCACAGGGTCGAAACTATGGCTACACCTTC.

The chain carries TRBV30 and TRBJ2-2, with 7 bases lining up with TRBD2. This CDR3 is built from 12 residues. Germline V gene data show CDR1 as GTSNPN and CDR2 as SVGIG (reference sequence). Trimming removed 4 bases from V and 7 bases from J; junction bases left unmatched: 3. CDR3 coding DNA: TGTGCCTGGAAGTGGGGGGGCGGGGAGCTGTTTTTT. This translates into CAWKWGGGELFF.

The chain joins TRBV5-6 to TRBJ2-7; D ambiguous. CDR1 and CDR2 from the germline V gene are SGHDT and YYEEEE. V shed 1 base and J shed 3 bases, with 5 bases lying between them. CDR3 size: 12 residues. The CDR3 DNA reads as TGTGCCAGCAGCTTGTTGTACTACGAGCAGTACTTC. Its protein is CASSLLYYEQYF.

This sequence joins TRBV7-2 and TRBJ2-4, with TRBD2 matching 10 bases. CDR1 and CDR2 from the germline V gene are SGHTA and FQGNSA. J gave up 6 bases and V 5 bases, and 10 bases lay outside the gene matches. CDR3 length: 16 amino acids. CDR3 sequence: CASSPRTSGGSNIQYF. Written as DNA, the CDR3 is TGTGCCAGCAGCCCACGGACTAGCGGAGGTTCAAACATTCAGTACTTC.

The genes are TRBV19 and TRBJ1-5; TRBD1 matches at 12 bases. The germline V gene encodes CDR1 LNHDA and CDR2 SQIVND (reference sequence). This CDR3 is 15 amino acids long. V trimming: 5 bases; J trimming: 3 bases; junction bases outside the gene matches: 2. Here the CDR3 DNA reads TGTGCCAGTAGTGGGACAGGGGGCATCAATCAGCCCCAGCATTTT. It codes for CASSGTGGINQPQHF.

The V and J genes are TRBV6-5 and TRBJ2-5, with 8 bases matching TRBD2. V gave up 8 bases and J gave up 5 bases; unmatched junction bases: 1. CDR1 is MNHEY and CDR2 is SVGAGI in the germline V gene. The CDR3 has 11 amino acids. CDR3 protein: CASSGGETQYF. The CDR3 region has the DNA TGTGCCAGCTCGGGGGGGGAGACCCAGTACTTC.

CDR3: CASSGRRSTDTQYF. CDR3 nucleotides: TGTGCCAGCAGCGGCAGGCGAAGCACAGATACGCAGTATTTT. The chain carries TRBV9 and TRBJ2-3; D gene unclear. V shed 3 bases and J shed 0 bases, with 8 bases lying between them. The CDR3 is made up of 14 amino acids. Germline V gene lookup returns CDR1 SGDLS and CDR2 YYNGEE.

The chain joins TRBV15 to TRBJ2-7; TRBD2 matches at 11 bases. Unmatched junction bases numbered 5, after V lost 0 bases and J lost 7 bases. The CDR3 totals 15 residues. Germline V CDR1 and CDR2: LNHNV, YYDKDF (reference sequence). The CDR3 region has the DNA TGTGCCACCAGCAGAGAACTAGCGGGAGTTGGTGAGCAGTACTTC. Protein: CATSRELAGVGEQYF.

The rearrangement links TRBV28 to TRBJ2-5; 7 nucleotides match TRBD2. Germline V gives CDR1 MDHEN, CDR2 SYDVKM. The CDR3 covers 14 residues. Losses at the gene ends were 2 bases for V and 5 bases for J; bases not matched to a gene: 5. The CDR3 protein is CASSLGGEGETQYF. The CDR3 region has the DNA TGTGCCAGCAGTTTAGGAGGGGAGGGGGAGACCCAGTACTTC.

The genes are TRBV6-5 and TRBJ2-7; D is perhaps TRBD2 (5 bases). V was trimmed by 0 bases and J by 2 bases, leaving 14 bases between them. Germline V gene sequence: CDR1 MNHEY, CDR2 SVGAGI. This CDR3 comprises 16 residues. CDR3 sequence reads: CASSYSSGETPYEQYF. The CDR3 region has the DNA TGTGCCAGCAGTTACTCGAGTGGGGAGACCCCCTACGAGCAGTACTTC.

V usage is TRBV27 and J usage is TRBJ2-7, with TRBD1 matching over 9 bases. V gave up 2 bases and J gave up 3 bases; unmatched junction bases: 2. CDR1 MNHEY and CDR2 SMNVEV come from the germline V gene (reference sequence). This CDR3 spans 14 amino acids. The CDR3 is CASSLETGGYEQYF. The CDR3 DNA follows: TGTGCCAGCAGTTTAGAGACAGGGGGCTACGAGCAGTACTTC.

The chain joins TRBV10-2 to TRBJ2-1; TRBD2 is a possible D gene (6 bases). Per germline, CDR1 WSHSY and CDR2 SAAADI. The CDR3 has 15 amino acids. V was clipped by 4 bases and J by 7 bases, with 17 bases between them. The CDR3 DNA reads TGCGCCAGCAGTGTTGGACTAACTTCCTTGAATGAGCAGTTCTTC. Protein product: CASSVGLTSLNEQFF.

The genes are TRBV5-1 and TRBJ1-2; TRBD1 matches at 7 bases. The CDR3 covers 14 residues. CDR1 SGHRS and CDR2 YFSETQ come from the germline V gene. After removal of 2 bases from V and 6 bases from J, the junction contained 7 bases not matched to a gene. CDR3 coding DNA: TGCGCCAGCAGCTTACGGGCAGGGGGGAATGGCTACACCTTC. This translates into CASSLRAGGNGYTF.

The CDR3 loop is CASSPETGVNTEAFF. The CDR3 bases are TGCGCCAGCAGCCCCGAGACAGGGGTGAACACTGAAGCTTTCTTT. J is TRBJ1-1 and V is TRBV5-1; 8 positions match TRBD1. Germline V CDR1 and CDR2: SGHRS, YFSETQ. The CDR3 totals 15 residues. Trimming removed 4 bases from V and 0 bases from J; junction bases left unmatched: 5.

The chain links TRBV5-4 to TRBJ2-7; 11 bases align to TRBD2. Germline V gene sequence: CDR1 SGHNT, CDR2 YYREEE (reference sequence). This CDR3 spans 15 amino acids. The trim removed 2 bases at V and 6 bases at J, leaving 7 bases unmatched. CDR3 nucleotides: TGTGCCAGCAGCTTTATAGGGACTAGCGGTGGCGAGCAGTACTTC. It translates to CASSFIGTSGGEQYF.

The chain has TRBV15 and TRBJ2-1; D may be TRBD2 (5 bases). The germline CDR1 and CDR2 sequences are LNHNV and YYDKDF (reference sequence). This CDR3 has 14 residues. Trimming removed 1 base from V and 7 bases from J, with 11 bases in between. The DNA of the CDR3 is TGTGCCACCAGCAGAGCGGGATTAGGGAATGAGCAGTTCTTC. It codes for CATSRAGLGNEQFF. Combining the CDR3 with reference TRBV15 and TRBJ2-1 gives the whole variable domain DAMVIQNPRYQVTQFGKPVTLSCSQTLNHNVMYWYQQKSSQAPKLLFHYYDKDFNNEADTPDNFQSRRPNTSFCFLDIRSPGLGDTAMYLCATSRAGLGNEQFFGPGTRLTVL.

In this sample, this clone turned up a few times. The chain joins TRBV30 to TRBJ1-5; no reliable D call. Between the trimmed V and J ends, which lost 1 base and 5 bases, there was a span of 6 bases. CDR3 length equals 12 residues. Looked up from germline, CDR1 is GTSNPN and CDR2 is SVGIG (reference sequence). The DNA for the CDR3 is TGTGCCTGGAGTGAAGAGTATCAGCCCCAGCATTTT. This gives the protein CAWSEEYQPQHF.

Here the CDR3 DNA reads TGTGCCAGCAGCCAAGTGCCGGGGGCTGAAGCTTTCTTT. Its protein product is CASSQVPGAEAFF. The chain uses TRBV14 and TRBJ1-1; D is perhaps TRBD1 (5 bases). V was clipped by 1 base and J by 6 bases, with 9 bases between them. Germline CDR1 reads SGHDN; CDR2 reads FVKESK. The CDR3 totals 13 residues.

This sequence joins TRBV13 and TRBJ1-5, with TRBD1 matching over 8 bases. The CDR3 spans 14 residues. Germline CDR1 and CDR2: PRHDT and FYEKMQ (reference sequence). Germline trimming cut 10 bases from V and 7 bases from J; bases unmatched to any gene: 12. The CDR3 spells CATSSGQGDQPQHF. CDR3 bases: TGTGCCACCTCCTCAGGACAGGGCGACCAGCCCCAGCATTTT.